Sequencing of this TCR beta chain was carried out in a study of human T cells and chemical hapten exposure. The germline V gene encodes CDR1 DFQATT and CDR2 SNEGSKA (reference sequence). The ends lost 5 bases at V and 9 bases at J; junction bases unmatched: 4. The CDR3 extends over 11 amino acids. In the original analysis: TCRs per sample had a median of approximately 88,000 and ranged from roughly 23,224 to 700,000. TCRdb fed the RACE reads into MiXCR, producing one record per CDR3 protein. Here the V and J calls rest on TCRdb's processing, not on the authors' analysis. Of about 85,000 distinct CDR3 sequences in the sample, approximately 10% were seen once. Documented time point: patch test 2, 6 weeks after DPC sensitization. Described treatment: therapeutic diphenylcyclopropenone sensitization with weekly scalp DPC.

This chain joins TRBV20-1 and TRBJ1-5; the match to TRBD1 covers 7 bases. The sequencing used whole blood, collected in connection with sensitization to the hapten diphenylcyclopropenone (DPC). The clonotype comes from a young man with alopecia areata. Some clones in this sample may be carry-over from other donors' samples. Here the CDR3 DNA reads TGCAGTGCTGAGGGGGCCGGGCCCCAGCATTTT. Translating it yields CSAEGAGPQHF.